One and the same sample provided the 5 T cell receptor beta chains below, sequenced in a study of T cell repertoires in cytomegalovirus infection. TCRdb redid the calling of the reads with MiXCR, one entry per CDR3 protein. The sample holds fewer than 350,000 distinct CDR3 sequences, almost 30% seen once. These receptors have no identified antigens. This specimen consisted of cultured PBMCs, obtained from culture after CMV antigen stimulation. The receptors derive from a human donor in good health (CMV status not recorded). Some clones in this sample may be carry-over from other donors' samples.

In DNA, the CDR3 is TGTGCCAGTAGTATAGACAGAAGGACTGAAGCTTTCTTT. Its translation is CASSIDRRTEAFF. J is TRBJ1-1 and V is TRBV19; unclear D gene. The length of the CDR3 is 13 residues. Germline V gives CDR1 LNHDA, CDR2 SQIVND (reference sequence). Deletions cut 0 bases from V and 5 bases from J, with 7 bases between.

The V gene is TRBV4-1, the J gene TRBJ2-2, with D perhaps TRBD2 (5 bases). The CDR3 has 15 amino acids. Deletions cut 1 base from V and 7 bases from J, with 13 bases between. CDR1 MGHRA and CDR2 YSYEKL come from the germline V gene. The CDR3 protein is CASSQGPGFNGELFF. CDR3 bases: TGCGCCAGCAGCCAAGGACCGGGGTTCAACGGGGAGCTGTTTTTT.

This chain uses TRBV7-4 with TRBJ2-3, with D maybe TRBD2 (5 bases). The V end lost 2 bases, the J end lost 0 bases, and 9 bases lay between the germline ends. The CDR3 runs to 15 residues. The germline gives CDR1 SGHVT, CDR2 SQSDAQ. The CDR3 coding sequence is TGTGCCAGCAGCTTACTAGCTAAGAGCACAGATACGCAGTATTTT. Its translation: CASSLLAKSTDTQYF.

The gene calls are TRBV19 and TRBJ2-2; 9 nucleotides match TRBD2. Germline assignment: CDR1 LNHDA and CDR2 SQIVND (reference sequence). The CDR3 is 20 amino acids. With V trimmed by 5 bases and J by 0 bases, 16 bases remained unmatched. CDR3 protein: CASSPRGGSGSKANTGELFF. CDR3 sequence (DNA): TGTGCCAGTAGTCCCCGAGGTGGTAGCGGGAGTAAAGCGAACACCGGGGAGCTGTTTTTT. Complete variable domain (other parts from reference TRBV19 and TRBJ2-2): DGGITQSPKYLFRKEGQNVTLSCEQNLNHDAMYWYRQDPGQGLRLIYYSQIVNDFQKGDIAEGYSVSREKKESFPLTVTSAQKNPTAFYLCASSPRGGSGSKANTGELFFGEGSRLTVL.

This clonotype was counted between two and nine times. V and J are TRBV6-5 and TRBJ2-7; tentative D call: TRBD2 (6 bases). The CDR3 is made up of 14 amino acids. CDR1 and CDR2 (germline): MNHEY, SVGAGI. Between the trimmed V and J ends, which lost 6 bases and 4 bases, there was a span of 16 bases. The CDR3 DNA sequence: TGTGCCAGCAGGTCCGGGGGACCCCCTTACGAGCAGTACTTC. Translating gives CASRSGGPPYEQYF.